These 23 T cell receptor beta chains came from one sample sequenced in a study of blood T cell repertoires in COVID-19. Sequenced by immunoSEQ multiplex PCR; TCRdb stores in-frame clones only, minus some. This sample has approximately 110,000 clones, with about 87% found just once. Specimen: peripheral blood. These receptors came from a woman between 45 and 65 years old with acute or convalescent COVID-19.

The rearrangement joins TRBV21-1 to TRBJ2-7; whether TRBD1, the table's D call, matches the DNA was not checked. TRBV21-1 constitutes a pseudogene. The length of the CDR3 is 17 residues. DNA of the CDR3: TGTGCCAGCAGCAAAAAGGGGGACAGGTGGGACTCCTACGAGCAGTACTTC. It is translated as CASSKKGDRWDSYEQYF.

V gene TRBV7-2 combines with J gene TRBJ2-5; 8 bases fit TRBD2. The CDR3 contains 13 residues. Germline CDR1 reads SGHTA; CDR2 reads FQGNSA. V dropped 11 bases and J dropped 4; count of bases not matched to a gene: 9. CDR3 sequence (DNA): TGTGCCGGGACGGGGGGGGTTTTAGAGACCCAGTACTTC. It is translated as CAGTGGVLETQYF.

The chain recombines TRBV6-5 with TRBJ1-5; D gene ambiguous. The CDR3 length is 12 residues. The V end lost 6 bases, the J end lost 0 bases, and 3 bases lay between the germline ends. The germline CDR1 and CDR2 sequences are MNHEY and SVGAGI. Written as DNA, the CDR3 is TGTGCCAGCAGAGCTAGCAATCAGCCCCAGCATTTT. It is translated as CASRASNQPQHF.

V and J are TRBV30 and TRBJ2-1; the D gene is possibly TRBD1 (5 bases). This CDR3 spans 15 amino acids. Germline lookup yields CDR1 GTSNPN and CDR2 SVGIG (reference sequence). V lost 4 bases to trimming and J lost 9 bases, with 22 bases between them. As DNA, the CDR3 is TGTGCCTGGATCCCGGACACATATACAATGGGTGAGCAGTTCTTC. This gives the protein CAWIPDTYTMGEQFF.

The chain is built from TRBV5-1 and TRBJ1-2, with D maybe TRBD1 (5 bases). V shed 5 bases and J shed 4 bases, with 12 bases lying between them. CDR3 length equals 13 residues. Per germline, CDR1 SGHRS and CDR2 YFSETQ. CDR3 nucleotides: TGCGCCAGCAGTCTCGACAGCCGCTATGGCTACACCTTC. This codes for CASSLDSRYGYTF. The variable domain in full, completed from reference TRBV5-1 and TRBJ1-2, reads KAGVTQTPRYLIKTRGQQVTLSCSPISGHRSVSWYQQTPGQGLQFLFEYFSETQRNKGNFPGRFSGRQFSNSRSEMNVSTLELGDSALYLCASSLDSRYGYTFGSGTRLTVV.

This clone was seen only a few times. This chain connects TRBV6-5 to TRBJ2-1, with D possibly TRBD2 on 5 matching bases. V gave up 4 bases and J gave up 6 bases, with 10 bases separating them. The V gene's germline CDR1 is MNHEY and CDR2 SVGAGI. This CDR3 is built from 13 residues. CDR3 nucleotide sequence: TGTGCCAGCAGTTCCCCTAGCCTCAATGAGCAGTTCTTC. Protein: CASSSPSLNEQFF.

The V call is TRBV19, the J call TRBJ2-7, with D possibly matching TRBD1 (5 bases). The CDR3 covers 14 residues. Germline values: CDR1 LNHDA, CDR2 SQIVND (reference sequence). V shed 5 bases and J shed 0 bases, with 11 bases lying between them. The CDR3 loop reads CASSPQVSSYEQYF. CDR3 bases: TGTGCCAGTAGTCCACAGGTGAGCTCCTACGAGCAGTACTTC. The entire variable domain, with the rest obtained from reference TRBV19 and TRBJ2-7, is as follows: DGGITQSPKYLFRKEGQNVTLSCEQNLNHDAMYWYRQDPGQGLRLIYYSQIVNDFQKGDIAEGYSVSREKKESFPLTVTSAQKNPTAFYLCASSPQVSSYEQYFGPGTRLTVT.

This clone is a singleton in its sample. The V gene is TRBV18, the J gene TRBJ1-1, with 7 bases matching TRBD1. V trimming: 4 bases; J trimming: 5 bases; junction bases outside the gene matches: 4. This CDR3 spans 13 amino acids. From germline, CDR1 is KGHSH and CDR2 LQKENI. CDR3: CASSRQGGTEAFF. The CDR3 DNA follows: TGTGCCAGCTCACGACAGGGTGGGACTGAAGCTTTCTTT.

The chain is built from TRBV29-1 and TRBJ1-1; TRBD1 matches 9 bases. The CDR3 loop spans 13 amino acids. The germline V gene encodes CDR1 SQVTM and CDR2 ANQGSEA. V lost 7 bases, J lost 6 bases, and 9 bases stayed unmatched. The CDR3 bases are TGCAGCGCACGACAGGGGGTTAGTTCTGAAGCTTTCTTT. The encoded protein is CSARQGVSSEAFF. The full variable domain, in which reference TRBV29-1 and TRBJ1-1 provide the parts outside the CDR3, is SAVISQKPSRDICQRGTSLTIQCQVDSQVTMMFWYRQQPGQSLTLIATANQGSEATYESGFVIDKFPISRPNLTFSTLTVSNMSPEDSSIYLCSARQGVSSEAFFGQGTRLTVV.

This chain uses TRBV5-6 with TRBJ1-5; TRBD1 is a possible D gene (6 bases). The germline V gene encodes CDR1 SGHDT and CDR2 YYEEEE. The germline V and J ends were trimmed by 0 bases and 3 bases, with 7 bases remaining between them. The CDR3 length is 14 residues. CDR3 amino acids: CASSLGTVNQPQHF. DNA of the CDR3: TGTGCCAGCAGCTTGGGGACAGTCAATCAGCCCCAGCATTTT.

The chain has TRBV6-5 and TRBJ1-2; 10 positions match TRBD1. V lost 6 bases and J lost 7; bases outside the gene matches: 11. The CDR3 is made up of 15 amino acids. Germline CDR1 reads MNHEY; CDR2 reads SVGAGI. DNA of the CDR3: TGTGCCAGCAGGACCTCCGGGACAGGGGTTGGTGGCTACACCTTC. Amino acids: CASRTSGTGVGGYTF.

This clone showed up just a few times. The CDR3, as DNA: TGTGCCAGCAGCCAAGACCCAGAGGGGACAGGGGGCCGAAACTATTATGGCTACACCTTC. Residues: CASSQDPEGTGGRNYYGYTF. The chain carries TRBV14 and TRBJ1-2, with 12 bases aligning to TRBD1. The V and J ends lost 0 bases and 5 bases, in that order; junction bases with no gene match: 16. Germline V lookup: CDR1 SGHDN, CDR2 FVKESK. The CDR3 covers 20 residues. The full variable domain, its missing parts supplied by reference TRBV14 and TRBJ1-2, is EAGVTQFPSHSVIEKGQTVTLRCDPISGHDNLYWYRRVMGKEIKFLLHFVKESKQDESGMPNNRFLAERTGGTYSTLKVQPAELEDSGVYFCASSQDPEGTGGRNYYGYTFGSGTRLTVV.

J is TRBJ1-1 and V is TRBV15, with 7 bases fitting TRBD1. The ends lost 3 bases at V and 8 bases at J; junction bases unmatched: 12. This CDR3 is 15 amino acids long. Germline V gene lookup returns CDR1 LNHNV and CDR2 YYDKDF (reference sequence). Written as DNA, the CDR3 is TGTGCCACCAGCAGCCTTGACAGGGTTGAGTCGGAAGCTTTCTTT. It codes for CATSSLDRVESEAFF.

Only a few counts were recorded for this clone. This rearrangement joins TRBV6-6 to TRBJ1-5; a possible D gene is TRBD1 (6 bases). Germline values: CDR1 MNHNY, CDR2 SVGAGI (reference sequence). The CDR3 sequence is 16 residues long. V was shortened by 4 bases and J by 3 bases, with 16 bases between the two germline ends. The CDR3 here is CASSSPSGQTNQPQHF. CDR3 in DNA: TGTGCCAGCAGTTCCCCGAGCGGACAGACCAATCAGCCCCAGCATTTT.

The chain is built from TRBV9 and TRBJ1-3; 8 bases fit TRBD1. Germline assignment: CDR1 SGDLS and CDR2 YYNGEE. The CDR3 is 15 residues long. V shed 4 bases and J 4 bases; nucleotides not matched to a gene: 7. Here the CDR3 DNA reads TGTGCCAGCAGCTCCTTACCAGGGGGCGGAAACACCATATATTTT. This codes for CASSSLPGGGNTIYF.

This clone was counted once. The V call is TRBV3-1 (or the pseudogene TRBV3-2), the J call TRBJ2-1; 7 positions match TRBD2. J gave up 4 bases and V 1 base, and 4 bases lay outside the gene matches. The CDR3 runs to 15 residues. The V gene's germline CDR1 is LGHDT and CDR2 YNNKEL (reference sequence). DNA for the CDR3: TGTGCCAGCAGCCAAGTGCGGGGACTATACAATGAGCAGTTCTTC. Residues: CASSQVRGLYNEQFF.

This clone has only a few counts. The rearrangement links TRBV5-1 to TRBJ2-7; D might be TRBD1 (5 bases). This CDR3 region has 17 residues. CDR1 SGHRS and CDR2 YFSETQ come from the germline V gene. The V and J ends lost 3 bases and 2 bases respectively, with 21 bases between them. As DNA, the CDR3 is TGCGCCAGCAGCTCTTTCGGACACCCGGAAAGGGCCTACGAGCAGTACTTC. It encodes CASSSFGHPERAYEQYF. The whole variable domain, remainder taken from reference TRBV5-1 and TRBJ2-7, is KAGVTQTPRYLIKTRGQQVTLSCSPISGHRSVSWYQQTPGQGLQFLFEYFSETQRNKGNFPGRFSGRQFSNSRSEMNVSTLELGDSALYLCASSSFGHPERAYEQYFGPGTRLTVT.

This clone was detected only once. The V call is TRBV12-5, the J call TRBJ1-2, with D perhaps TRBD1 (5 bases). The V and J ends lost 0 bases and 5 bases respectively, with 13 bases between them. Germline CDR1 reads LGHNT; CDR2 reads FRNRAP. The length of the CDR3 is 15 residues. CDR3 amino acids: CASGLVRSGRYGYTF. The CDR3 coding sequence is TGTGCTAGTGGTTTGGTACGATCAGGGCGGTATGGCTACACCTTC.

The chain employs TRBV11-2 and TRBJ1-2; possibly TRBD1 for D (5 bases). V dropped 3 bases and J dropped 2 bases, with 10 bases sitting between them. Germline values: CDR1 SGHAT, CDR2 FQNNGV. The CDR3 is 14 residues long. The CDR3 loop reads CASSLGRGNYGYTF. In DNA, the CDR3 is TGTGCCAGCAGCTTGGGGCGGGGAAACTATGGCTACACCTTC.

CDR3 residues: CASSLGPIIRAFF. In DNA form, the CDR3 reads TGTGCCAGCAGCTTGGGTCCAATCATCAGGGCTTTCTTT. The V call is TRBV5-8, the J call TRBJ1-1, with unresolved D. Germline lookup yields CDR1 SGHTS and CDR2 YDEGEE. CDR3 length: 13 residues. V shed 0 bases and J shed 11 bases, with 14 bases lying between them.

This clone was counted a single time. An end of the junction differs from the germline gene, which may be a read error. The J gene is TRBJ1-1, the V gene TRBV20-1; D ambiguous. Germline CDR1 is DFQATT and CDR2 is SNEGSKA (reference sequence). The CDR3 consists of 10 residues. The DNA of the CDR3 is TGCAGTGCTAGACCGAGCGGGATCCTCTTT. As protein: CSARPSGILF.

The rearrangement links TRBV19 to TRBJ1-3; a possible D gene is TRBD1 (6 bases). The CDR3 consists of 14 residues. V lost 7 bases and J 4 bases, leaving 14 bases between the germline ends. Germline V gene data show CDR1 as LNHDA and CDR2 as SQIVND (reference sequence). CDR3 loop: CASNRPGTGNTIYF. DNA of the CDR3: TGTGCCAGTAACCGTCCCGGGACAGGAAACACCATATATTTT.

V gene TRBV5-1 combines with J gene TRBJ1-5; D is unclear. CDR3 length: 15 residues. V lost 0 bases and J 2 bases, leaving 9 bases between the germline ends. In germline, CDR1 is SGHRS, CDR2 YFSETQ. CDR3 protein: CASSLEPVGNQPQHF. CDR3 coding DNA: TGCGCCAGCAGCTTGGAACCAGTGGGCAATCAGCCCCAGCATTTT. The full variable domain, its missing parts supplied by reference TRBV5-1 and TRBJ1-5, is KAGVTQTPRYLIKTRGQQVTLSCSPISGHRSVSWYQQTPGQGLQFLFEYFSETQRNKGNFPGRFSGRQFSNSRSEMNVSTLELGDSALYLCASSLEPVGNQPQHFGDGTRLSIL.